This T cell receptor (beta chain) was identified in a study of T cells in localized non-small cell lung cancer. Study conclusions and caveats: Uninvolved neighboring lung showed the greatest T cell clonality, exceeding tumor. Greater blood T cell density accompanied longer overall survival. As only one tumor region underwent sequencing, heterogeneity remains possible. Among the top 100 tumor clones, a median about 60 appeared in adjacent lung.

V lost 8 bases and J lost 5; bases outside the gene matches: 21. Germline CDR1 reads MNHEY; CDR2 reads SMNVEV (reference sequence). This CDR3 region has 19 residues. This clone was found a few times. Its target is not known. Here immunoSEQ multiplex PCR was the method, and the copy in TCRdb shows in-frame clones only, minus some. The table records some 130,000 clones, about 89% of them present only once. This TCR was sampled from an older female donor with stage I lung adenocarcinoma. Sequenced material: peripheral blood, taken before any cancer treatment. The chain employs TRBV27 and TRBJ2-6, with TRBD1 identical over 7 bases. The CDR3 DNA reads as TGTGCCAGCCGCCATACACGACAGGGACCCCTTCTCTGGGCCAACGTCCTGACTTTC. It specifies CASRHTRQGPLLWANVLTF.